The rows below give T cell receptor beta chains drawn from one sample of a study of blood T cell repertoires in COVID-19. The assay was immunoSEQ multiplex PCR, and TCRdb's table has in-frame clones only and misses some. This table has approximately 270,000 clones, approximately 90% appearing once. The sample taken for sequencing was peripheral blood. The receptor source for this set is a man younger than 40 with acute or convalescent COVID-19. CDR3s leave out the opening cysteine and the closing phenylalanine or tryptophan. The D gene is left open where the match is weak. Size tells how often a clone was seen (once, few, many) or the class of an expanded clone, and some rows leave it out.

D gene	V gene	clone size	J gene	CDR3 protein
.	TRBV3-1/TRBV3-2	.	TRBJ2-2	ASSHWGLDTGELF
TRBD1	TRBV2	.	TRBJ1-1	ASSVRTGLSEAF
TRBD1	TRBV6-5	.	TRBJ1-2	ASRGGQYYGYT
.	TRBV3-1/TRBV3-2	.	TRBJ2-5	ASSPTSGTGGD
TRBD2	TRBV4-1	few	TRBJ2-7	ASSQETAGLAGGFSYEQY
TRBD1	TRBV18	.	TRBJ2-5	ASSRDRQETQY
.	TRBV19	.	TRBJ1-6	ASSKGGIGNSPLH
TRBD1	TRBV28	.	TRBJ1-5	ASHRGDQPQH
.	TRBV5-4	.	TRBJ1-2	ASSSDSYGYT
.	TRBV6-2/TRBV6-3	.	TRBJ2-1	ASTPSGSYEQF